The next 24 T cell receptor beta chains were all read from a single sample in a study of blood T cell repertoires in COVID-19. Some clones are missing from TCRdb's copy, which holds only in-frame ones; the method was immunoSEQ multiplex PCR. The data contain more than 200,000 clones, 65% to 85% of them seen just once; the ten biggest clones take up 8.6%. Sequenced material: peripheral blood. These receptors originate from a man aged 40-50 years with active or convalescent COVID-19.

V is TRBV3-1 (or the pseudogene TRBV3-2) and J is TRBJ2-1; TRBD2 matches 13 bases. Trimming took 3 bases from V and 8 from J; bases not matched to a gene: 10. This CDR3 spans 17 amino acids. CDR1 is LGHDT, CDR2 YNNKEL, per germline (reference sequence). The CDR3 is CASSQETSGGASDEQFF. The CDR3 DNA is TGTGCCAGCAGCCAGGAAACTAGCGGGGGGGCCAGCGATGAGCAGTTCTTC.

This clone has just one count. The J gene is TRBJ1-2, the V gene TRBV2; D is perhaps TRBD1 (5 bases). Germline assignment: CDR1 SNHLY and CDR2 FYNNEI. Trimming removed 7 bases from V and 5 bases from J, with 8 bases in between. CDR3 size: 11 residues. In DNA, the CDR3 is TGTGCCAGCATGGAGGGGTATGGCTACACCTTC. Protein sequence: CASMEGYGYTF. Drawing the rest from reference TRBV2 and TRBJ1-2, the complete variable domain is EPEVTQTPSHQVTQMGQEVILRCVPISNHLYFYWYRQILGQKVEFLVSFYNNEISEKSEIFDDQFSVERPDGSNFTLKIRSTKLEDSAMYFCASMEGYGYTFGSGTRLTVV.

The chain is built from TRBV7-9 and TRBJ1-6; 8 positions agree with TRBD1. This CDR3 comprises 14 residues. Germline CDR1 is SEHNR and CDR2 is FQNEAQ (reference sequence). The V gene end was trimmed by 4 bases and the J gene end by 10 bases; junction bases not matched to a gene: 6. The CDR3 DNA follows: TGTGCCAGCAGCTCGGGACAGGCGATATCACCCCTCCACTTT. This translates into CASSSGQAISPLHF.

This clone was found once. This sequence joins TRBV10-2 and TRBJ1-2; 7 nucleotides match TRBD1. CDR3 length: 13 amino acids. CDR1 and CDR2 from the germline V gene are WSHSY and SAAADI. J lost 7 bases, V lost 4 bases, and 6 bases had no gene match. The CDR3 sequence: CASSGQGEGGYTF. The CDR3 DNA reads as TGCGCCAGCAGTGGACAGGGTGAAGGTGGCTACACCTTC.

The V call is TRBV7-9, the J call TRBJ2-7; D remains unclear. CDR1 and CDR2 (germline): SEHNR, FQNEAQ (reference sequence). V lost 2 bases, J lost 4 bases, and 12 bases lay in between. There are 14 residues in the CDR3. CDR3 in DNA: TGTGCCAGCAGCTTAATTGACGGGTATTACGAGCAGTACTTC. Amino acids: CASSLIDGYYEQYF.

The rearrangement uses TRBV6-6 and TRBJ1-6; D is ambiguous. V lost 2 bases and J lost 5, with 7 bases in between. Per the germline V gene, CDR1 is MNHNY and CDR2 is SVGAGI (reference sequence). The CDR3 runs 14 residues. CDR3 nucleotide sequence: TGTGCCAGCAGTTACGCGGAAAATAATTCACCCCTCCACTTT. Amino acid sequence: CASSYAENNSPLHF.

This clone was counted once. The chain employs TRBV7-9 and TRBJ1-5, with 9 bases identical to TRBD1. This CDR3 is 16 amino acids long. The J segment lost 3 bases and the V segment lost 1 base, leaving 4 bases of the junction unmatched. In germline, CDR1 is SEHNR, CDR2 FQNEAQ (reference sequence). CDR3 sequence reads: CASSLGGQGYNQPQHF. The CDR3 region has the DNA TGTGCCAGCAGCTTAGGAGGACAGGGGTACAATCAGCCCCAGCATTTT.

This chain connects TRBV19 to TRBJ1-4, with D tentatively TRBD1 (6 bases). The CDR3 length is 14 residues. Per germline, CDR1 LNHDA and CDR2 SQIVND (reference sequence). Trimming pared 6 bases from V and 8 bases from J, leaving 16 bases between. CDR3 sequence (DNA): TGTGCCAGTAGCCTACAGGGCCCTCGGGAAAAACTGTTTTTT. This codes for CASSLQGPREKLFF.

V gene TRBV11-2 combines with J gene TRBJ2-3; 8 nucleotides line up with TRBD1. The CDR3 has 18 residues. After removal of 1 base from V and 3 bases from J, the junction contained 12 bases not matched to a gene. Germline V CDR1 and CDR2: SGHAT, FQNNGV. The chain's CDR3 is CASSLAESQGAKTDTQYF. CDR3 sequence (DNA): TGTGCCAGCAGCTTAGCAGAGTCTCAGGGGGCGAAAACAGATACGCAGTATTTT.

This clone has a single count. The genes are TRBV28 and TRBJ1-5; D is possibly TRBD1 (6 bases). V was shortened by 5 bases and J by 1 base, with 9 bases between the two germline ends. The CDR3 has 14 amino acids. The germline CDR1 and CDR2 sequences are MDHEN and SYDVKM. The CDR3 is CASSTGQSNQPQHF. DNA of the CDR3: TGTGCCAGCAGTACCGGACAGAGCAATCAGCCCCAGCATTTT.

The rearrangement joins TRBV28 to TRBJ1-1, with D possibly being TRBD1 (5 bases). The V and J ends lost 5 bases and 10 bases respectively, with 17 bases between them. The CDR3 loop spans 13 amino acids. Looked up from germline, CDR1 is MDHEN and CDR2 is SYDVKM. CDR3 protein: CASSGTATSVAFF. The CDR3 nucleotides read TGTGCCAGCAGTGGGACTGCTACTTCAGTAGCTTTCTTT.

The chain has TRBV29-1 and TRBJ2-2; TRBD2 is a possible D gene (6 bases). V was cut by 4 bases and J by 5 bases, with 11 bases left in between. The CDR3 is made up of 13 amino acids. From germline, CDR1 is SQVTM and CDR2 ANQGSEA. The CDR3 here is CSVGGVFTGELFF. The CDR3, as DNA: TGCAGCGTTGGGGGGGTATTTACCGGGGAGCTGTTTTTT.

The gene calls are TRBV6-5 and TRBJ1-2, with D perhaps TRBD1 (6 bases). Trimming took 6 bases from V and 5 from J, leaving 13 bases between them. CDR1 is MNHEY and CDR2 is SVGAGI in the germline V gene. CDR3 length: 13 residues. The CDR3, as DNA: TGTGCCAGCAGCATAGGGGGGGAGTATGGCTACACCTTC. Its protein product is CASSIGGEYGYTF.

V is TRBV6-5 and J is TRBJ1-5, with TRBD1 matching 7 bases. Trimming took 6 bases from V and 6 from J; bases not matched to a gene: 8. Looked up from germline, CDR1 is MNHEY and CDR2 is SVGAGI. This CDR3 is built from 14 residues. The CDR3 DNA reads as TGTGCCAGCAGACCCACAGGGGCCCGTCAGCCCCAGCATTTT. Its translation: CASRPTGARQPQHF.

The CDR3 DNA reads TGTGCCAGCAGTTACTCGACGGAGGAGCCTAATGAAAAACTGTTTTTT. This encodes CASSYSTEEPNEKLFF. The rearrangement links TRBV6-2 or TRBV6-3 to TRBJ1-4, with D hard to call. V lost 0 bases, J lost 3 bases, and 11 bases lay in between. Germline loops: CDR1 MNHEY, CDR2 SVGEGT. This CDR3 comprises 16 residues.

The chain links TRBV30 to TRBJ2-1, with D possibly being TRBD2 (6 bases). Trimming took 3 bases from V and 5 from J, leaving 17 bases between them. The germline V gene has CDR1 GTSNPN and CDR2 SVGIG (reference sequence). The CDR3 is made up of 15 amino acids. CDR3 sequence (DNA): TGTGCCTGGAGCTCCGGGACTCGGGCAGACAATGAGCAGTTCTTC. This codes for CAWSSGTRADNEQFF.

This chain links TRBV6-4 with TRBJ2-1, with a tentative D call TRBD2 (5 bases). V was pared by 4 bases and J by 4 bases, with 20 bases between. The CDR3 is 17 amino acids. CDR1 is MRHNA, CDR2 SNTAGT, per germline. The DNA for the CDR3 is TGTGCCAGCAGTGTCCTAAACGAGCGGAAACCTTACAATGAGCAGTTCTTC. Protein product: CASSVLNERKPYNEQFF.

This sequence joins TRBV7-9 and TRBJ2-5, with TRBD2 identical over 8 bases. The CDR3 is 13 residues long. V trimming: 5 bases; J trimming: 2 bases; junction bases outside the gene matches: 1. Germline values: CDR1 SEHNR, CDR2 FQNEAQ (reference sequence). As DNA, the CDR3 is TGTGCCAGCAGCGCTAGCGGGCAAGAGACCCAGTACTTC. This encodes CASSASGQETQYF. The variable domain in full, completed from reference TRBV7-9 and TRBJ2-5, reads DTGVSQNPRHKITKRGQNVTFRCDPISEHNRLYWYRQTLGQGPEFLTYFQNEAQLEKSRLLSDRFSAERPKGSFSTLEIQRTEQGDSAMYLCASSASGQETQYFGPGTRLLVL.

The chain recombines TRBV19 with TRBJ2-7; D might be TRBD2 (6 bases). The CDR3 totals 13 residues. The germline gives CDR1 LNHDA, CDR2 SQIVND (reference sequence). V was shortened by 6 bases and J by 6 bases, with 15 bases between the two germline ends. DNA of the CDR3: TGTGCCAGTAGGGCCCGGGGGAGTGGCGAGCAGTACTTC. Amino acids: CASRARGSGEQYF.

The chain couples TRBV6-5 to TRBJ1-1; D remains unclear. V lost 2 bases and J lost 1, with 14 bases in between. There are 16 residues in the CDR3. From germline, CDR1 is MNHEY and CDR2 SVGAGI. CDR3 residues: CASSYDTPNANTEAFF. In nucleotides, the CDR3 is TGTGCCAGCAGTTACGACACCCCAAACGCGAACACTGAAGCTTTCTTT.

This sequence joins TRBV5-1 and TRBJ2-6, with D perhaps matching TRBD2 (6 bases). This CDR3 spans 16 amino acids. The V gene lost 4 bases and the J gene lost 0 bases, with 11 bases spanning the gap. Looked up from germline, CDR1 is SGHRS and CDR2 is YFSETQ. The CDR3 reads CASSLGGTSGANVLTF. CDR3 in DNA: TGCGCCAGCAGCCTTGGGGGGACCTCTGGGGCCAACGTCCTGACTTTC. Supplemented by reference TRBV5-1 and TRBJ2-6, the full variable domain reads KAGVTQTPRYLIKTRGQQVTLSCSPISGHRSVSWYQQTPGQGLQFLFEYFSETQRNKGNFPGRFSGRQFSNSRSEMNVSTLELGDSALYLCASSLGGTSGANVLTFGAGSRLTVL.

The chain joins TRBV18 to TRBJ1-1; TRBD1 is a possible D gene (5 bases). The CDR3 covers 16 residues. Per germline, CDR1 KGHSH and CDR2 LQKENI. V was shortened by 1 base and J by 1 base, with 13 bases between the two germline ends. The CDR3 protein is CASSPRGGGGNTEAFF. The CDR3 DNA reads TGTGCCAGCTCACCACGCGGTGGGGGAGGGAACACTGAAGCTTTCTTT.

V is TRBV30 and J is TRBJ2-1; the D gene is possibly TRBD1 (6 bases). Germline V gene sequence: CDR1 GTSNPN, CDR2 SVGIG (reference sequence). V shed 0 bases and J shed 4 bases, with 13 bases lying between them. The CDR3 loop spans 15 amino acids. This CDR3 reads CAWSVMGALYNEQFF. The CDR3 coding sequence is TGTGCCTGGAGTGTTATGGGGGCGCTTTACAATGAGCAGTTCTTC.

The chain has TRBV5-1 and TRBJ2-2, with D possibly matching TRBD2 (6 bases). In germline, CDR1 is SGHRS, CDR2 YFSETQ. Trimming took off 4 bases at V and 1 base at J, with 11 bases between the two ends. The CDR3 covers 15 residues. The chain's CDR3 is CASSAGGMNTGELFF. CDR3 nucleotides: TGCGCCAGCAGCGCCGGGGGAATGAACACCGGGGAGCTGTTTTTT.